The 6 T cell receptor beta chains below come from one sample, sequenced in a study of patients and donors after allogeneic stem cell transplantation. TCRdb re-called the RT-PCR reads through MiXCR, storing one row per CDR3 protein. In the table there are roughly 180,000 distinct CDR3 sequences, around two fifths of which are singletons. The sample comprised blood, either unsorted or a sorted T cell fraction (not recorded which). The receptors shown here come from a human donor who was either an allogeneic HSCT recipient or a stem cell or donor lymphocyte infusion donor (not recorded which). It is not recorded whose cells these are; they may come from a transplant donor.

The chain couples TRBV27 to TRBJ2-7; 7 nucleotides match TRBD1. With 5 bases clipped from V and 5 bases from J, the junction kept 3 bases outside the gene matches. From germline, CDR1 is MNHEY and CDR2 SMNVEV (reference sequence). CDR3 length equals 12 residues. In DNA, the CDR3 is TGTGCCAGCAGTCCGACAGGGCACGAGCAGTACTTC. Amino acid sequence: CASSPTGHEQYF.

The table lists this clonotype with a count of one. The chain combines TRBV7-6 with TRBJ2-3; 10 bases are a match to TRBD2. CDR1 is SGHVS and CDR2 is FNYEAQ in the germline V gene. V dropped 6 bases and J dropped 4; count of bases not matched to a gene: 4. The CDR3 runs to 14 residues. Written as DNA, the CDR3 is TGTGCCAGCAGTCAAGCGGGAGGGCCAGATACGCAGTATTTT. Its translation: CASSQAGGPDTQYF. Looking up the rest from reference TRBV7-6 and TRBJ2-3 gives the full variable domain: GAGVSQSPRYKVTKRGQDVALRCDPISGHVSLYWYRQALGQGPEFLTYFNYEAQQDKSGLPNDRFSAERPEGSISTLTIQRTEQRDSAMYRCASSQAGGPDTQYFGPGTRLTVL.

This chain connects TRBV28 to TRBJ2-3, with a possible D match to TRBD2 (5 bases). Per the germline V gene, CDR1 is MDHEN and CDR2 is SYDVKM. The CDR3 consists of 16 residues. The germline V and J ends were trimmed by 5 bases and 5 bases, with 20 bases remaining between them. The CDR3: CASSADSDDSQDTQYF. The CDR3 DNA reads as TGTGCCAGCAGTGCGGACTCGGATGACTCCCAAGATACGCAGTATTTT. Variable domain in full (rest from reference TRBV28 and TRBJ2-3): DVKVTQSSRYLVKRTGEKVFLECVQDMDHENMFWYRQDPGLGLRLIYFSYDVKMKEKGDIPEGYSVSREKKERFSLILESASTNQTSMYLCASSADSDDSQDTQYFGPGTRLTVL.

This clonotype appeared a few times. J is TRBJ1-2 and V is TRBV11-2; D call uncertain. In germline, CDR1 is SGHAT, CDR2 FQNNGV. Trimming removed 3 bases at V and 8 bases at J, with 13 bases between. This CDR3 has 13 amino acids. CDR3 amino acids: CASSLSKGGGYTF. The CDR3 bases are TGTGCCAGCAGCTTGAGCAAGGGAGGCGGCTACACCTTC.

CDR3 residues: CASSQGTVAYNEQFF. The CDR3 coding sequence is TGCGCCAGCAGCCAAGGGACAGTCGCCTACAATGAGCAGTTCTTC. This chain joins TRBV4-3 and TRBJ2-1; a possible D gene is TRBD1 (6 bases). V was clipped by 1 base and J by 2 bases, with 9 bases between them. Germline CDR1 LGHNA, CDR2 YSLEER. This CDR3 comprises 15 residues.

A word on this clonotype: The junction does not match germline at one end; this may be a read error. The gene calls are TRBV5-1 and TRBJ2-3; D perhaps matches TRBD2 (5 bases). From germline, CDR1 is SGHRS and CDR2 YFSETQ. The CDR3 has 14 amino acids. Here the CDR3 DNA reads TGTGCCAGCAGCCTTGAAGCGGGCACAGATACGCAGTATTTT. This gives the protein CASSLEAGTDTQYF.